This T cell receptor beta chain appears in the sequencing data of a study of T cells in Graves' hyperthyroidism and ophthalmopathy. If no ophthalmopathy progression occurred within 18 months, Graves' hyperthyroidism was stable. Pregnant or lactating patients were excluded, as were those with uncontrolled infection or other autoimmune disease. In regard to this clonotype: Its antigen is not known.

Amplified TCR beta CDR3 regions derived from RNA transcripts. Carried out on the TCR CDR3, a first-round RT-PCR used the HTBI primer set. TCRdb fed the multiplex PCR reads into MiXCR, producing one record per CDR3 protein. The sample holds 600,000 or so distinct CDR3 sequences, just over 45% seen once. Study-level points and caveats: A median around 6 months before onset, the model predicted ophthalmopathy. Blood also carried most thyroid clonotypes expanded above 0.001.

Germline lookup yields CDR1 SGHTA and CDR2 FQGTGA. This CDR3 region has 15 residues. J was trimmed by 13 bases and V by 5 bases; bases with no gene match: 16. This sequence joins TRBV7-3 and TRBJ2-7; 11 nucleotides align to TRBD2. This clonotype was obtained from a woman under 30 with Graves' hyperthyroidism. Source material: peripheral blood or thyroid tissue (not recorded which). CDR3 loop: CASSGGSSGRYPIYF. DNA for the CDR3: TGTGCCAGCAGCGGGGGGTCTAGCGGGAGGTATCCGATTTACTTC. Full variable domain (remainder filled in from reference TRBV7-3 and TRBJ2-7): GAGVSQTPSNKVTEKGKYVELRCDPISGHTALYWYRQSLGQGPEFLIYFQGTGAADDSGLPNDRFFAVRPEGSVSTLKIQRTERGDSAVYLCASSGGSSGRYPIYFGPGTRLTVT.